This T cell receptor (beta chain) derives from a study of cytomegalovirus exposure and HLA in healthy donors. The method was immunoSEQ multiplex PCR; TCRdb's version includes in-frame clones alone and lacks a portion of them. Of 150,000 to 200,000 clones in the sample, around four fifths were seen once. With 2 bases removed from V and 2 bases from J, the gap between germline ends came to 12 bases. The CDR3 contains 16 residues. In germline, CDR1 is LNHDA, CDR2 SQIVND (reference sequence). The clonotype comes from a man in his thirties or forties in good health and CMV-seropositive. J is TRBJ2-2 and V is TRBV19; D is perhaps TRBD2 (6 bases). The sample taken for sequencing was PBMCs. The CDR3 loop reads CASSIYGGTNTGELFF. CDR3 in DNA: TGTGCCAGTAGTATATATGGAGGGACCAACACCGGGGAGCTGTTTTTT.